This T cell receptor (beta chain) was captured in a study of CD8+ T cells in alopecia areata. In the study overall: Treated patients were given 5 to 10 mg oral tofacitinib twice daily.

Isolated RNA was reverse transcribed into cDNA used as the sequencing template. Using immunoSEQ multiplex PCR, the repertoire was profiled, and TCRdb retains in-frame clones only, with some absent. This sample has 250,000 to 300,000 clones, with roughly 64% found just once. Only a few counts were recorded for this clone. The antigen is unknown. Findings and limits, study-wide: With tofacitinib ongoing, many expanded lesional clones persisted in both scalp and blood.

Germline V CDR1 and CDR2: MDHEN, SYDVKM. The length of the CDR3 is 16 residues. Trimming took 6 bases from V and 5 from J; bases not matched to a gene: 11. As to treatment: oral pan-JAK inhibitor, 5-10 mg twice daily. Sorting separated CD4+ and CD8+ T cells out of PBMCs. This chain connects TRBV28 to TRBJ2-7, with 12 bases lining up with TRBD1. The sequence was collected from a human donor with alopecia areata. This specimen was CD4+ T cells sorted from blood, taken at week 24, from a patient treated with tofacitinib. CDR3 coding DNA: TGTGCCAGCAGAAAATACCGGGACAGGGGGCGAGACGAGCAGTACTTC. It encodes CASRKYRDRGRDEQYF.